Included here is one T cell receptor beta chain sequence, with context. Its antigen is not identified. At one of its ends the junction is not consistent with the germline gene, which may arise from a read error. This sample is part of a study of T cells in localized non-small cell lung cancer. Findings and limits, study-wide: For the top 100 tumor clones, a median roughly 56 also appeared in adjacent lung. T cell clonality was highest in uninvolved adjacent lung, above tumor.

Germline CDR1 is MNHEY and CDR2 is SVGAGI. The CDR3 is 13 residues long. Sequencing used immunoSEQ multiplex PCR; TCRdb keeps in-frame clones, though not all of them. The table lists about 78,000 clones, about four fifths of them singletons. The receptor comes from a man aged 40-75 years with stage I lung adenocarcinoma. The source was peripheral blood, collected before any cancer treatment. The rearrangement uses TRBV6-5 and TRBJ1-1; D is unresolved. The CDR3 bases are TGTGCCAGCAGTTCACAGATGAACACTGAAGCTTCCTTT. It specifies CASSSQMNTEASF.